These 8 T cell receptor beta chains were sequenced from one sample in a study of shared clonotypes between healthy human individuals. Generated by immunoSEQ multiplex PCR, the TCRdb table keeps only in-frame clones and is missing some. The data hold approximately 2.4 million clones, with more than 90% observed a single time. Sequenced sample: naive CD4+ T cells sorted from blood. Indicated subset: CD45RA+ positively selected. The source of these receptors is a man aged 18 to 35 in good health.

The chain joins TRBV6-6 to TRBJ2-7, with no clear D. Germline V lookup: CDR1 MNHNY, CDR2 SVGAGI (reference sequence). Between the trimmed V and J ends, which lost 1 base and 4 bases, there was a span of 11 bases. CDR3 size: 14 residues. The CDR3 here is CASSYLLTAYEQYF. CDR3 DNA sequence: TGTGCCAGCAGTTACTTACTGACCGCGTACGAGCAGTACTTC.

The V call is TRBV5-6, the J call TRBJ1-2, with 10 bases matching TRBD1. CDR1 is SGHDT and CDR2 is YYEEEE in the germline V gene. The CDR3 length is 16 residues. J lost 6 bases, V lost 3 bases, and 11 bases had no gene match. CDR3: CASSYSGTGVEDGYTF. DNA of the CDR3: TGTGCCAGCAGCTACTCCGGGACAGGGGTTGAGGATGGCTACACCTTC.

In nucleotides, the CDR3 is TGTGCCAGCAGCCTGTTGGGGACAGCCGCAAAAGAGACCCAGTACTTC. This translates into CASSLLGTAAKETQYF. V and J are TRBV7-9 and TRBJ2-5, with TRBD1 matching over 7 bases. V was pared by 5 bases and J by 3 bases, with 12 bases of the junction left unmatched. The germline gives CDR1 SEHNR, CDR2 FQNEAQ (reference sequence). This CDR3 comprises 16 residues.

The chain has TRBV5-4 and TRBJ2-7, with 10 nucleotides matching TRBD1. The CDR3 has 17 amino acids. Germline trimming cut 1 base from V and 1 base from J; bases unmatched to any gene: 8. The germline V gene encodes CDR1 SGHNT and CDR2 YYREEE (reference sequence). CDR3 DNA sequence: TGTGCCAGCAGCTTGAGACAGGGGGCTAGTAGGTCCTACGAGCAGTACTTC. Its translation: CASSLRQGASRSYEQYF.

The V call is TRBV5-5, the J call TRBJ2-1; 8 bases map to TRBD2. This CDR3 is built from 13 residues. V lost 2 bases, J lost 10 bases, and 5 bases stayed unmatched. Looked up from germline, CDR1 is SGHKS and CDR2 is YYEKEE (reference sequence). CDR3 in amino acids: CASSFSVAGEQFF. For the CDR3, the DNA is TGTGCCAGCAGCTTTTCTGTAGCGGGGGAGCAGTTCTTC.

The chain has TRBV30 and TRBJ1-4; possible D gene TRBD1, 5 bases. Per the germline V gene, CDR1 is GTSNPN and CDR2 is SVGIG (reference sequence). The ends were cut back, 3 bases at V and 4 bases at J, with 9 bases in the middle. The CDR3 runs to 13 residues. As DNA, the CDR3 is TGTGCCTGGAGAGGGGCAGTTAATGAAAAACTGTTTTTT. It translates to CAWRGAVNEKLFF.

This rearrangement joins TRBV30 to TRBJ2-2; possible D gene TRBD2, 7 bases. The CDR3 is 15 amino acids. Germline V gene sequence: CDR1 GTSNPN, CDR2 SVGIG (reference sequence). V was shortened by 1 base and J by 5 bases, with 14 bases between the two germline ends. This CDR3 reads CAWSGGGAVTGELFF. The CDR3 DNA is TGTGCCTGGAGTGGCGGGGGCGCGGTTACCGGGGAGCTGTTTTTT.

The chain links TRBV6-1 to TRBJ2-3, with a possible D match to TRBD1 (5 bases). The CDR3 length is 15 residues. V lost 4 bases and J 1 base, leaving 12 bases between the germline ends. The germline V gene has CDR1 MNHNS and CDR2 SASEGT. The chain's CDR3 is CASSAGSPGTDTQYF. For the CDR3, the DNA is TGTGCCAGCAGTGCAGGGTCCCCGGGCACAGATACGCAGTATTTT.